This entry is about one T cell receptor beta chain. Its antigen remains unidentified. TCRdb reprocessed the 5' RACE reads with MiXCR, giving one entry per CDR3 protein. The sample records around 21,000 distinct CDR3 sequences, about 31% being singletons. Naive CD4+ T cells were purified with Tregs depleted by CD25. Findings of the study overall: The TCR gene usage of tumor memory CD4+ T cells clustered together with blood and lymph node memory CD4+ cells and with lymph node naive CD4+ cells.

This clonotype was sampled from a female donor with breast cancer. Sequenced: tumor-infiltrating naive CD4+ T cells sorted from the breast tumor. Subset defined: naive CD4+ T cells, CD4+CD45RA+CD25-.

The CDR3 nucleotides are TGCAGTGCTAGACCTATGGGCGAGACCCAGTACTTC. Its translation is CSARPMGETQYF. The chain couples TRBV20-1 to TRBJ2-5, with D unclear. V lost 2 bases and J 5 bases, leaving 9 bases between the germline ends. Germline assignment: CDR1 DFQATT and CDR2 SNEGSKA (reference sequence). The CDR3 length is 12 residues.